The 14 T cell receptor beta chains listed next were all sequenced from one sample in a study of OX40 agonist ivuxolimab in advanced cancers. The protocol was immunoSEQ multiplex PCR, while the TCRdb copy is restricted to in-frame clones and leaves out a portion. The data hold around 150,000 clones, with approximately 94% observed a single time. Sequencing used CD4+ or CD8+ T cells sorted from blood, obtained in a trial of the OX40 agonist ivuxolimab. The receptor set was obtained from an adult with an advanced solid tumor such as melanoma, head and neck, liver or kidney cancer.

CDR3 protein: CASSSSGGGTSYEQYF. The CDR3 bases are TGTGCCAGCAGTTCCTCTGGGGGGGGGACCTCCTACGAGCAGTACTTC. V usage is TRBV5-4 and J usage is TRBJ2-7, with 7 bases aligning to TRBD2. This CDR3 comprises 16 residues. With 5 bases clipped from V and 0 bases from J, the junction kept 11 bases outside the gene matches. Germline V gene data show CDR1 as SGHNT and CDR2 as YYREEE (reference sequence). Full variable domain (remainder filled in from reference TRBV5-4 and TRBJ2-7): ETGVTQSPTHLIKTRGQQVTLRCSSQSGHNTVSWYQQALGQGPQFIFQYYREEENGRGNFPPRFSGLQFPNYSSELNVNALELDDSALYLCASSSSGGGTSYEQYFGPGTRLTVT.

The chain joins TRBV11-2 to TRBJ2-7, with no clear D. The ends were cut back, 2 bases at V and 2 bases at J, with 10 bases in the middle. Germline V lookup: CDR1 SGHAT, CDR2 FQNNGV. CDR3 length: 14 amino acids. This CDR3 is CASSLQATTYEQYF. DNA for the CDR3: TGTGCCAGCAGCTTACAGGCGACCACCTACGAGCAGTACTTC. Supplemented by reference TRBV11-2 and TRBJ2-7, the full variable domain reads EAGVAQSPRYKIIEKRQSVAFWCNPISGHATLYWYQQILGQGPKLLIQFQNNGVVDDSQLPKDRFSAERLKGVDSTLKIQPAKLEDSAVYLCASSLQATTYEQYFGPGTRLTVT.

The chain uses TRBV20-1 and TRBJ2-2, with unresolved D. Germline CDR1 DFQATT, CDR2 SNEGSKA (reference sequence). The ends were cut back, 3 bases at V and 5 bases at J, with 4 bases in the middle. The CDR3 runs to 11 residues. The CDR3 region has the DNA TGCAGTGCTAGGGGGACCGGGGAGCTGTTTTTT. Its protein is CSARGTGELFF.

The chain combines TRBV10-3 with TRBJ2-1; either TRBD1 or TRBD2 may supply D (5 bases each). CDR1 and CDR2 from the germline V gene are ENHRY and SYGVKD. Between the trimmed V and J ends, which lost 8 bases and 8 bases, there was a span of 10 bases. The CDR3 loop spans 11 amino acids. This chain's CDR3 is CAIRDGHEQFF. The CDR3 nucleotides are TGTGCCATCCGGGACGGGCATGAGCAGTTCTTC.

This clone was detected only a few times. J is TRBJ1-5 and V is TRBV19; TRBD1 is a possible D gene (5 bases). The CDR3 is made up of 15 amino acids. V lost 5 bases, J lost 3 bases, and 14 bases lay in between. The germline gives CDR1 LNHDA, CDR2 SQIVND (reference sequence). The CDR3 region is CASSSRDGYNQPQHF. The CDR3 nucleotides read TGTGCCAGTAGTTCCCGGGACGGCTACAATCAGCCCCAGCATTTT.

The rearrangement uses TRBV2 and TRBJ1-2; 7 nucleotides line up with TRBD1. This CDR3 is built from 13 residues. The germline CDR1 and CDR2 sequences are SNHLY and FYNNEI. With V trimmed by 9 bases and J by 4 bases, 8 bases remained unmatched. CDR3 sequence (DNA): TGTGCCAGAGAACCCGCAGGGGGCTATGGCTACACCTTC. Residues: CAREPAGGYGYTF.

The rearrangement uses TRBV6-5 and TRBJ2-7; D is perhaps TRBD2 (7 bases). The CDR3 sequence is 16 residues long. Germline CDR1 MNHEY, CDR2 SVGAGI. V lost 0 bases, J lost 7 bases, and 19 bases lay in between. CDR3 sequence (DNA): TGTGCCAGCAGTTACTCCCAAGGGGGGGGGCGCTTGGAGCAGTACTTC. Translated: CASSYSQGGGRLEQYF.

The chain carries TRBV5-1 and TRBJ2-2; 7 nucleotides agree with TRBD2. There are 16 residues in the CDR3. Germline CDR1 SGHRS, CDR2 YFSETQ. Trimming at V came to 9 bases and at J to 3 bases, leaving 14 bases not matched to a gene. The CDR3 sequence: CATTGGGRSDTGELFF. The CDR3 DNA follows: TGCGCCACCACGGGGGGAGGGAGATCGGACACCGGGGAGCTGTTTTTT.

This clone was detected once. The rearrangement joins TRBV6-6 to TRBJ1-1, with TRBD1 as a possible D gene (6 bases). Between the trimmed V and J ends, which lost 7 bases and 5 bases, there was a span of 8 bases. The CDR3 totals 11 residues. From germline, CDR1 is MNHNY and CDR2 SVGAGI (reference sequence). The CDR3 DNA is TGTGCCAGCAATCAGGGGACTGAAGCTTTCTTT. Translating gives CASNQGTEAFF.

The rearrangement links TRBV9 to TRBJ2-5; D possibly uses TRBD1 or TRBD2 (5 bases each). CDR1 SGDLS and CDR2 YYNGEE come from the germline V gene. CDR3 length: 16 residues. The V and J ends lost 0 bases and 2 bases respectively, with 14 bases between them. The CDR3 reads CASSVGRGRSQETQYF. The CDR3, as DNA: TGTGCCAGCAGCGTAGGTAGGGGACGGTCTCAAGAGACCCAGTACTTC.

Only a few counts were recorded for this clone. V is TRBV27 and J is TRBJ1-5, with TRBD1 matching over 7 bases. CDR3 size: 14 residues. J was trimmed by 7 bases and V by 6 bases; bases with no gene match: 9. The germline V gene has CDR1 MNHEY and CDR2 SMNVEV (reference sequence). The CDR3 nucleotides are TGTGCCAGCAGGGGAGGGACAGCTGGACAGCCCCAGCATTTT. This codes for CASRGGTAGQPQHF.

The chain recombines TRBV9 with TRBJ2-4, with D perhaps matching TRBD2 (6 bases). The V end was cut by 7 bases, the J end by 3 bases, with 14 bases between. CDR1 and CDR2 from the germline V gene are SGDLS and YYNGEE. There are 14 residues in the CDR3. The CDR3 here is CASAPGGNKNIQYF. The CDR3 DNA is TGTGCCAGCGCCCCTGGGGGGAACAAAAACATTCAGTACTTC.

The V call is TRBV7-2, the J call TRBJ1-2, with TRBD1 identical over 7 bases. Losses at the gene ends were 5 bases for V and 7 bases for J; bases not matched to a gene: 7. The CDR3 has 13 amino acids. Germline V CDR1 and CDR2: SGHTA, FQGNSA. CDR3 nucleotides: TGTGCCAGCAGCATAGGGGGCCCGAGTGGCTACACCTTC. Its translation is CASSIGGPSGYTF.

The CDR3 sequence is CASSVAPYNSGQYF. The CDR3 region has the DNA TGTGCCAGCAGCGTAGCTCCCTATAACTCGGGGCAGTACTTC. The chain uses TRBV9 and TRBJ2-7; D gene ambiguous. Trimming stripped 0 bases from V and 9 bases from J, with 16 bases between. Germline V gives CDR1 SGDLS, CDR2 YYNGEE. There are 14 residues in the CDR3.